This TCR beta chain was profiled in a study of blood T cell repertoires in COVID-19. Study information: Samples of COVID-19 (acute and convalescent) were obtained from the United States, Italy and Spain.

Seattle's enrolled individuals joined amid active infection and were then monitored longitudinally. Here immunoSEQ multiplex PCR was the method, and the copy in TCRdb shows in-frame clones only, minus some. Of roughly 300,000 clones in the sample, around 90% were seen once. This clone was picked up one time. Per the germline V gene, CDR1 is LNHNV and CDR2 is YYDKDF (reference sequence). CDR3 length: 15 amino acids. The ends lost 8 bases at V and 5 bases at J; junction bases unmatched: 9. The clonotype originates from a woman between 25 and 40 years old with COVID-19, enrolled during active disease. Sequencing was carried out using peripheral blood. The rearrangement links TRBV15 to TRBJ2-5; 12 positions match TRBD2. CDR3 residues: CATLPSGRAHETQYF. The CDR3 DNA follows: TGTGCCACCCTCCCTAGCGGGAGGGCCCATGAGACCCAGTACTTC.